This section outlines one T cell receptor beta chain sequence together with its context. The antigen is undetermined. This specimen belongs to a study of shared clonotypes between healthy human individuals. Findings of the study overall: Despite large depth, rarefaction showed incomplete sorted-subset sequencing. With a handful of donors compared, around 5% of naive CD4 clonotypes were shared. What naive subsets generally showed was a larger estimated richness than memory subsets showed.

All participating donors were Caucasian adults from Nashville, Tennessee. This CDR3 spans 14 amino acids. Germline loops: CDR1 MNHEY, CDR2 SMNVEV (reference sequence). The V end lost 6 bases, the J end lost 7 bases, and 15 bases lay between the germline ends. Generated by immunoSEQ multiplex PCR, the TCRdb table keeps only in-frame clones and is missing some. The table has about 1.5 million clones, roughly 96% seen once. The receptor's source is a young man in good health. The gene calls are TRBV27 and TRBJ1-4; D might be TRBD1 (5 bases). The sample consisted of naive CD4+ T cells sorted from blood. Noted subset: CD45RA+ positively selected. The CDR3 coding sequence is TGTGCCAGCAGCCGGTTGGGGGTGGCTGAAAAACTGTTTTTT. Translation gives CASSRLGVAEKLFF.